The clone carrying this T cell receptor (beta chain) was observed a few times. The antigen remains unidentified. The CDR3 length is 15 residues. V lost 5 bases to trimming and J lost 3 bases, with 17 bases between them. Germline-derived CDR1 and CDR2 are SGHTA and FQGTGA. A J-beta primer mix and a sample-barcoded 5' primer were used in a second PCR of roughly 6 to 12 cycles. The template-switch adaptor was a 5' adaptor with 12 random nucleotides. It tagged each cDNA molecule. TCRdb processed the 5' RACE reads anew with MiXCR; each CDR3 protein has one entry. The sample shows about 930,000 distinct CDR3 sequences, roughly 29% of them seen only once. The sample originates from a study of blood T cells in healthy people across ages. Study-level results: TCR beta diversity, measured per million T cells, fell in a roughly linear way with age. Diversity figures based on one million T cells were deemed too low.

This sample was also put to use in a study of T cells of mothers and their children.

Sequenced material: blood. The receptor was derived from a woman aged 40-49 years in good health. This chain connects TRBV7-3 to TRBJ2-7, with D perhaps TRBD1 or TRBD2 (5 bases each). The CDR3 DNA reads TGTGCCAGCAGCCCGGGGCAGGGACCCAACTACGAGCAGTACTTC. Protein product: CASSPGQGPNYEQYF.